The rows below give T cell receptor beta chains drawn from one sample of a study of cytomegalovirus exposure and HLA in healthy donors. This table comes from immunoSEQ multiplex PCR, and its TCRdb copy is limited to in-frame clones, with some not included. The sample lists 120,000 or so clones, 80% to 85% occurring once. Sequences were obtained from PBMCs. The source is a woman aged 55-69 years in good health and CMV-seropositive. CDR3s include the opening cysteine and the closing phenylalanine or tryptophan. D genes are given only for firm matches. Size tells how often a clone was seen (once, few, many) or the class of an expanded clone, and some rows leave it out.

V	size	D	J	CDR3	DNA
TRBV18	-	-	TRBJ1-2	CASSPYAEGYGYTF	TGTGCCAGCTCACCGTATGCAGAGGGCTATGGCTACACCTTC
TRBV6-6	-	-	TRBJ1-1	CASSKTGTGNTEAFF	TGTGCCAGCAGCAAAACAGGGACGGGAAACACTGAAGCTTTCTTT
TRBV5-1	-	TRBD1	TRBJ1-1	CASSAGGGLYTEAFF	TGCGCCAGCAGCGCAGGGGGCGGTCTCTACACTGAAGCTTTCTTT
TRBV5-6	-	TRBD2	TRBJ2-1	CASSLRTSSDEQFF	TGTGCCAGCAGCTTACGGACTAGCAGTGATGAGCAGTTCTTC
TRBV6-5	few	-	TRBJ2-7	CASSEWTQGYEQYF	TGTGCCAGCAGTGAATGGACCCAGGGCTACGAGCAGTACTTC
TRBV6-5	few	-	TRBJ2-1	CASSYRSHGRDEQFF	TGTGCCAGCAGTTACCGGAGCCATGGGAGAGATGAGCAGTTCTTC
TRBV18	-	TRBD2	TRBJ2-1	CASSPLSSGRLTDEQFF	TGTGCCAGCTCACCACTATCCAGCGGGAGGTTAACAGATGAGCAGTTCTTC
TRBV18	once	-	TRBJ1-3	CASSPSPGGTGNTIYF	TGTGCCAGCTCACCATCACCGGGGGGGACTGGAAACACCATATATTTT
TRBV2	-	TRBD2	TRBJ2-5	CASPAGSSGQETQYF	TGTGCCAGCCCCGCGGGGTCTAGCGGCCAAGAGACCCAGTACTTC
TRBV6-1	many	-	TRBJ2-2	CASSALTGELFF	TGTGCCAGCAGTGCCCTCACCGGGGAGCTGTTTTTT
TRBV28	-	-	TRBJ1-2	CASSNSYGYTF	TGTGCCAGCAGCAATTCCTATGGCTACACCTTC
TRBV18	-	TRBD2	TRBJ2-3	CASSPIAISGSTDTQYF	TGTGCCAGCTCACCAATCGCGATTAGCGGGAGTACAGATACGCAGTATTTT
TRBV5-1	-	-	TRBJ2-5	CASSLSRGETQYF	TGCGCCAGCAGCTTGAGTCGAGGGGAGACCCAGTACTTC
TRBV5-1	-	TRBD1	TRBJ2-7	CASSSQGTSYGQYF	TGCGCCAGCAGCTCACAGGGGACCTCCTACGGGCAGTACTTC
TRBV11-3	-	TRBD2	TRBJ2-1	CASSLGTSGYNEQFF	TGTGCCAGCAGCCTCGGGACTAGCGGTTACAATGAGCAGTTCTTC
TRBV6-5	-	-	TRBJ2-1	CAAGAVSYNEQFF	TGTGCCGCGGGGGCGGTGTCCTACAATGAGCAGTTCTTC
TRBV18	-	TRBD1	TRBJ2-2	CASSPLGQGSAGELFF	TGTGCCAGCTCACCACTGGGACAGGGGTCAGCCGGGGAGCTGTTTTTT
TRBV5-4	-	-	TRBJ2-3	CATTTRGTDTQYF	TGTGCCACCACGACTAGGGGCACAGATACGCAGTATTTT
TRBV5-1	-	TRBD1	TRBJ1-5	CASSSGTGGLQPQHF	TGTGCCAGCAGCTCCGGGACAGGGGGCCTTCAGCCCCAGCATTTT
TRBV10-3	-	TRBD1	TRBJ2-2	CAIRGDRGRNTGELFF	TGTGCCATCAGGGGGGACAGGGGCCGAAACACCGGGGAGCTGTTTTTT
TRBV10-3	once	TRBD2	TRBJ2-1	CATSELTSGRNEQFF	TGTGCCACCAGTGAGTTAACTAGCGGGAGGAATGAGCAGTTCTTC
TRBV19	-	-	TRBJ2-5	CASSIFGREETQYF	TGTGCCAGTAGTATATTCGGCAGGGAAGAGACCCAGTACTTC
TRBV29-1	-	TRBD2	TRBJ2-1	CSAKDNLAVSYNEQFF	TGCAGCGCTAAGGACAATCTAGCGGTCTCCTACAATGAGCAGTTCTTC
TRBV12-2	-	-	TRBJ2-7	CASRSPPAGGASYEQYF	TGTGCAAGTCGCTCCCCCCCCGCAGGGGGTGCCTCCTACGAGCAGTACTTC
TRBV6-6	-	-	TRBJ1-5	CASSYAGTGNQPQHF	TGTGCCAGCAGTTACGCGGGAACAGGCAATCAGCCCCAGCATTTT
TRBV6-6	-	-	TRBJ1-1	CASSYSGLNTEAFF	TGTGCCAGCAGTTACTCGGGCCTGAACACTGAAGCTTTCTTT
TRBV14	-	-	TRBJ2-6	CASSPRQGWYGANVLTF	TGTGCCAGCAGCCCCCGGCAGGGATGGTATGGGGCCAACGTCCTGACTTTC
TRBV27	-	TRBD1	TRBJ1-1	CASSSGQGDEAFF	TGTGCCAGCAGTTCGGGACAGGGGGATGAAGCTTTCTTT
TRBV19	-	TRBD2	TRBJ2-7	CASSIGRPIDYEQYF	TGTGCCAGTAGTATCGGGAGGCCAATCGACTACGAGCAGTACTTC